A selection of T cell receptor beta chains follows, all from one sample in a study of blood T cells in healthy people across ages. TCRdb processed the 5' RACE reads anew with MiXCR; each CDR3 protein has one entry. In the table there are 750,000 to 950,000 distinct CDR3 sequences, roughly 26% of which are singletons. The data also belong to a second study, concerning T cells of mothers and their children.

The sequenced material came from blood. Source of these receptors: a boy between 10 and 17 years old in good health. Both conserved end residues are part of each CDR3. The D gene is left open where the match is weak. The size field is filled for only some rows; it gives once, few, many or a size class.

j_call | d_call | v_call | clone_size | cdr3_aa | cdr3_nt
TRBJ2-5 | - | TRBV7-2 | once | CASSQGGPPGEFF | TGTGCCAGCAGCCAAGGAGGCCCGCCCGGGGAGTTCTTC
TRBJ2-1 | TRBD1 | TRBV5-1 | few | CASSLVAGGNEQFF | TGCGCCAGCAGCTTGGTCGCAGGGGGCAATGAGCAGTTCTTC
TRBJ2-5 | - | TRBV2 | - | CASSAPRLDQETQYF | TGTGCCAGCAGTGCCCCCCGACTAGATCAAGAGACCCAGTACTTC
TRBJ2-1 | TRBD2 | TRBV7-6 | - | CASSLVRGATSYNEQFF | TGTGCCAGCAGCTTAGTGCGGGGGGCCACGTCCTACAATGAGCAGTTCTTC
TRBJ2-1 | TRBD1 | TRBV29-1 | few | CSVDTGVNEQFF | TGCAGCGTTGATACAGGGGTCAATGAGCAGTTCTTC
TRBJ1-4 | - | TRBV2 | - | CASRKGSATNEKLFF | TGTGCCAGCAGGAAAGGCAGTGCAACTAATGAAAAACTGTTTTTT
TRBJ2-5 | - | TRBV7-9 | - | CASSFLKETQYF | TGTGCCAGCAGCTTCCTGAAAGAGACCCAGTACTTC
TRBJ1-3 | - | TRBV18 | - | CASSPGGSGNAIYF | TGTGCCAGCTCACCGGGGGGCTCTGGAAACGCCATATATTTT
TRBJ2-4 | - | TRBV12-3/TRBV12-4 | few | CASSFSWQANIQYF | TGTGCCAGCAGTTTTTCCTGGCAAGCGAACATTCAGTACTTC
TRBJ2-1 | - | TRBV12-3/TRBV12-4 | - | CASSFGPSDEQFF | TGTGCCAGCAGTTTTGGGCCTAGCGATGAACAGTTCTTC
TRBJ1-4 | - | TRBV12-3/TRBV12-4 | few | CASSPQQGTNEKLFF | TGTGCCAGCAGCCCTCAACAGGGCACTAATGAAAAACTGTTTTTT
TRBJ1-2 | TRBD1 | TRBV30 | few | CAWRYRGRDYGYTF | TGTGCCTGGAGGTACAGGGGTAGGGACTATGGCTACACCTTC
TRBJ1-4 | - | TRBV6-5 | - | CASSRNEGGGEKLFF | TGTGCCAGCAGTCGCAATGAGGGGGGAGGAGAAAAACTGTTTTTT
TRBJ2-7 | - | TRBV6-6 | many | CASSSGVEQYF | TGTGCCAGCAGTTCGGGGGTCGAGCAGTACTTC
TRBJ1-2 | TRBD1 | TRBV12-3/TRBV12-4 | few | CASSQGDSGYTF | TGTGCCAGCAGTCAGGGGGACAGTGGCTACACCTTC
TRBJ1-4 | - | TRBV5-1 | - | CASSLGDGGTNEKLFF | TGCGCCAGCAGCTTGGGCGACGGGGGGACTAATGAAAAACTGTTTTTT
TRBJ1-4 | TRBD1 | TRBV18 | few | CASSPWTGGNEKLFF | TGTGCCAGCTCACCGTGGACAGGGGGCAATGAAAAACTGTTTTTT
TRBJ1-2 | TRBD1 | TRBV6-5 | - | CATQGNYGYTF | TGTGCCACACAGGGGAACTATGGCTACACCTTC
TRBJ2-1 | TRBD1 | TRBV29-1 | once | CSFSKLTGPYNEQFF | TGCAGCTTTTCTAAATTGACAGGGCCCTACAATGAGCAGTTCTTC
TRBJ2-5 | TRBD2 | TRBV7-2 | - | CASSRGLAVAEQYF | TGTGCCAGCAGCCGAGGACTAGCGGTGGCTGAGCAGTACTTC
TRBJ2-5 | - | TRBV7-9 | few | CASSSNRVRGRETQYF | TGTGCCAGCAGCTCCAACAGGGTGCGGGGGAGAGAGACCCAGTACTTC
TRBJ1-3 | - | TRBV28 | few | CASSLFAGVGNTIYF | TGTGCCAGCAGTTTATTCGCAGGGGTTGGAAACACCATATATTTT
TRBJ2-6 | - | TRBV6-5 | few | CASKVSGANVLTF | TGTGCCAGCAAGGTCTCTGGGGCCAACGTCCTGACTTTC
TRBJ2-7 | TRBD1 | TRBV7-2 | few | CASSKPGQGIYEQYF | TGTGCCAGCAGCAAACCGGGACAGGGGATCTACGAGCAGTACTTC
TRBJ2-1 | TRBD1 | TRBV9 | - | CASSFTGQGFNEQFF | TGTGCCAGCAGTTTCACTGGACAGGGTTTCAATGAGCAGTTCTTC
TRBJ1-5 | - | TRBV29-1 | - | CSVEARDNQPQHF | TGCAGCGTTGAGGCGAGGGATAATCAGCCCCAGCATTTT
TRBJ2-5 | TRBD1 | TRBV28 | few | CASSLDRGLKLQYF | TGTGCCAGCAGTTTAGACAGGGGCCTGAAGCTGCAGTACTTC
TRBJ1-1 | - | TRBV6-5 | few | CASSLNRQTEAFF | TGTGCCAGCAGTTTAAACAGGCAAACTGAAGCTTTCTTT
TRBJ2-1 | - | TRBV9 | - | CASSVARYPNEQFF | TGTGCCAGCAGCGTAGCGAGGTATCCGAATGAGCAGTTCTTC
TRBJ2-1 | TRBD2 | TRBV12-3/TRBV12-4 | few | CASTTWGRAVEQFF | TGTGCCAGCACCACGTGGGGGAGGGCGGTTGAGCAGTTCTTC
TRBJ1-5 | TRBD1 | TRBV12-3/TRBV12-4 | - | CASSSDRVMDQPQHF | TGTGCCAGCAGTTCGGACAGGGTAATGGATCAGCCCCAGCATTTT
TRBJ2-7 | - | TRBV19 | few | CASSIGGPTTQTSYEQYF | TGTGCCAGTAGTATCGGGGGCCCCACTACCCAAACCTCCTACGAGCAGTACTTC
TRBJ1-1 | - | TRBV20-1 | - | CSGETDTEAFF | TGCAGTGGGGAAACCGACACTGAAGCTTTCTTT
TRBJ1-1 | TRBD1 | TRBV5-1 | few | CASLDRAPKNTEAFF | TGCGCCAGCCTCGACAGGGCCCCTAAGAACACTGAAGCTTTCTTT
TRBJ1-2 | - | TRBV19 | few | CASNPSPGTSGGYTF | TGTGCCAGTAATCCTTCCCCCGGGACATCCGGTGGCTACACCTTC
TRBJ2-7 | TRBD2 | TRBV6-2/TRBV6-3 | few | CASSPSSGGSGEQYF | TGTGCCAGCAGTCCCTCTAGCGGGGGTTCGGGCGAGCAGTACTTC
TRBJ2-5 | - | TRBV7-9 | few | CASSHRQQFEETQYF | TGTGCCAGCAGCCACCGACAGCAGTTCGAAGAGACCCAGTACTTC
TRBJ2-1 | - | TRBV20-1 | few | CSARVGSYNEQFF | TGCAGTGCTAGAGTTGGATCCTACAATGAGCAGTTCTTC
TRBJ1-2 | TRBD1 | TRBV3-1 | - | CASSTGQGDYGYTF | TGTGCCAGCAGCACGGGACAGGGAGACTATGGCTACACCTTC
TRBJ2-2 | - | TRBV12-3/TRBV12-4 | many | CASSPFWGARSTGELFF | TGTGCCAGCAGCCCTTTCTGGGGGGCTCGTAGCACCGGGGAGCTGTTTTTT